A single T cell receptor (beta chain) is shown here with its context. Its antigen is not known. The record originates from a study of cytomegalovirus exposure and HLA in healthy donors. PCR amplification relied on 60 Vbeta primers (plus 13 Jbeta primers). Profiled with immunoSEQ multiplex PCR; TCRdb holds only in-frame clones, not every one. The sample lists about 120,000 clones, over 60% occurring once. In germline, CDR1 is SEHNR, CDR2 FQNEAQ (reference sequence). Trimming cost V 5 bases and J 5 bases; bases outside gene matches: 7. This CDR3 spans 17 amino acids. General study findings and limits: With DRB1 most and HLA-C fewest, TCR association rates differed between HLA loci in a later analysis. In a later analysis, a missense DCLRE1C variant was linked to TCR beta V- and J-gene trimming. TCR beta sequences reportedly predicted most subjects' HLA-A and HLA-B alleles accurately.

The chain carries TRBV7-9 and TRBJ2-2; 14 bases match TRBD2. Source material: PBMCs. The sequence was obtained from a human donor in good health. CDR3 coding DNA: TGTGCCAGCAGCCCGACTAGCGGGAGGGCCGGGACCGGGGAGCTGTTTTTT. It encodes CASSPTSGRAGTGELFF.